This T cell receptor beta chain was documented in a study of vaccination effects on CD4 cells after COVID-19. Overall study context: There were a couple of convalescent patients who gave samples 16 days and one week before vaccination.

Profiling relied on immunoSEQ multiplex PCR, and the TCRdb table lists in-frame clones only, not all of them. The table shows tens of thousands of clones, with more than 75% occurring only once. The germline gives CDR1 SQVTM, CDR2 ANQGSEA. This CDR3 has 13 amino acids. With 6 bases removed from V and 3 bases from J, the gap between germline ends came to 15 bases. Worth noting for this clone: Its antigen is still unknown.

Antigen-specific CD4+ T cells were first expanded with viral peptide pools by the ViraFEST assay and only then sequenced. Cultured cells yielded isolated CD4+ T cells after less than 11 days. The individual was infected with SARS-CoV-2 between March and December 2020, as confirmed by PCR. About 2.1 million PBMC were placed in each well, which was supplemented with roughly 9.1 IU/ml IL-2 and around 9.9 ug/ml peptides. The chain recombines TRBV29-1 with TRBJ2-7; TRBD1 or TRBD2 may be the D gene (6 bases each). This TCR was recovered from a human donor who had a prior SARS-CoV-2 infection. The material was CD4+ T cells from PBMCs cultured with HIV peptides, obtained before COVID-19 vaccination. The sample's subset: HIV-1 Nef peptide pool negative control/reference culture. The CDR3: CSVARGHNYEQYF. In nucleotides, the CDR3 is TGCAGCGTGGCTCGGGGGCACAACTACGAGCAGTACTTC.